The sequence of this TCR beta chain was determined in a study of CD8 T cells in Susac syndrome. Trimming removed 6 bases at V and 0 bases at J, with 15 bases between. This CDR3 is 16 amino acids long. Germline loops: CDR1 MNHNY, CDR2 SVGAGI (reference sequence). Random hexamers were used to reverse transcribe the RNA input (about 0.45 to 1 ug). TCRdb ran MiXCR on the immunoSEQ multiplex PCR reads and lists one entry per CDR3 protein. The sample shows around 160,000 distinct CDR3 sequences, roughly 94% of them seen only once. This rearrangement joins TRBV6-6 to TRBJ1-3; D might be TRBD1 (6 bases). The clonotype originates from a human donor with multiple sclerosis. The sequenced sample consisted of CD4+ T cells from PBMCs. CDR3 DNA: TGTGCCAGCAGAACCGGGACAACCCGCTCTGGAAACACCATATATTTT. Translated, it gives CASRTGTTRSGNTIYF.